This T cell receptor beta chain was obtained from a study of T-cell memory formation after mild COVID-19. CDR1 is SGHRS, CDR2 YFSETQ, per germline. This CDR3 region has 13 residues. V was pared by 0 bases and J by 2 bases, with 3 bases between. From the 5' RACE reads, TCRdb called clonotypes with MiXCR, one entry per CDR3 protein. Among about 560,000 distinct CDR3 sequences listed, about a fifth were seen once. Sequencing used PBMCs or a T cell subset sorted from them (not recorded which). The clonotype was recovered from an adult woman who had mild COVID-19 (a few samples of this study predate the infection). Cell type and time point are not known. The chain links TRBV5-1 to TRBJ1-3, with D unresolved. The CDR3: CASSLEPGNTIYF. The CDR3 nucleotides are TGCGCCAGCAGCTTGGAGCCTGGAAACACCATATATTTT.